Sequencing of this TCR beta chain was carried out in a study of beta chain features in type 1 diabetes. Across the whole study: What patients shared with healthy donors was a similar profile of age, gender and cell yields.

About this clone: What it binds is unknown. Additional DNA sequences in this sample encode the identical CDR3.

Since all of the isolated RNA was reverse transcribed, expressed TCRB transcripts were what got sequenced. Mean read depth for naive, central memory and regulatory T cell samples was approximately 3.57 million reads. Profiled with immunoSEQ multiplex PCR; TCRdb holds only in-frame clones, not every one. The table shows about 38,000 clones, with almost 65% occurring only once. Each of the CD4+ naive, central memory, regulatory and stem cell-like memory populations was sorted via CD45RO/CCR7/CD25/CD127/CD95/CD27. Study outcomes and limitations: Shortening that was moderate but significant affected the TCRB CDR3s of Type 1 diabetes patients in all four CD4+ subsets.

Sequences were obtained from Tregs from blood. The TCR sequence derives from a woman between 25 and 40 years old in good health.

The CDR3, as DNA: TGCGCCAGCAGCTTATCCGGAGGGGCCTACGAGCAGTACTTC. It translates to CASSLSGGAYEQYF. J is TRBJ2-7 and V is TRBV5-1, with D perhaps TRBD2 (6 bases). The CDR3 runs to 14 residues. V was trimmed by 2 bases and J by 2 bases, leaving 11 bases between them. CDR1 and CDR2 from the germline V gene are SGHRS and YFSETQ.